This entry describes one T cell receptor (beta chain). Clones were sequenced by immunoSEQ multiplex PCR, and TCRdb holds only the in-frame ones, with some missing. Of more than 2 million clones in the sample, just under 95% are singletons; the top ten hold about 1.1%. CD8 cells classed as naive were CD45RO-negative and positively selected for CCR7, excluding terminally differentiated effector memory CD45RA+ cells. This sample stems from a study of shared clonotypes between healthy human individuals. The sample was naive CD8+ T cells sorted from blood. The sequence came from a young man in good health.

Here the CDR3 DNA reads TGTGCCAGCGCCGGGACAGGGGCTTTTATAGAAAAACTGTTTTTT. This codes for CASAGTGAFIEKLFF. The V and J genes are TRBV7-9 and TRBJ1-4; the match to TRBD1 covers 10 bases. This CDR3 comprises 15 residues. V lost 8 bases to trimming and J lost 8 bases; unmatched junction nucleotides: 11. Germline V CDR1 and CDR2: SEHNR, FQNEAQ (reference sequence).